What follows are 27 T cell receptor beta chains derived from one specimen sequenced in a study of T cells in women clearing cervical HPV infection. Using immunoSEQ multiplex PCR, the repertoire was profiled, and TCRdb retains in-frame clones only, with some absent. This sample's clone table lists 19,000 or so clones. The source material was blood buffy coat. The receptors here all came from a woman aged 18-70 years with a cervical HPV16 infection that either progressed to CIN3+ or cleared (not recorded which).

With respect to this clone: Read sequence stops 3 residues before the CDR3 end, and the germline J gene provides the missing end. The chain recombines TRBV5-1 with TRBJ2-5, with D perhaps matching TRBD2 (6 bases). Germline lookup yields CDR1 SGHRS and CDR2 YFSETQ. The CDR3 has 13 amino acids. V was shortened by 4 bases and J by 4 bases, with 11 bases between the two germline ends. The DNA read from the CDR3 is TGCGCCAGCAGCGGGGGGAATGGAGAGACC. Protein sequence: CASSGGNGET. The full CDR3 is CASSGGNGETQYF.

With respect to this clone: The read comes to an end 3 residues before the CDR3 does, leaving the germline J gene to fill in the end. V and J are TRBV5-5 and TRBJ1-1, with 10 bases matching TRBD1. This CDR3 region has 14 residues. Trimming cost V 4 bases and J 5 bases; bases outside gene matches: 5. Germline CDR1 is SGHKS and CDR2 is YYEKEE (reference sequence). Here the CDR3 reads CASSGRTGGTEAFF. The part of the CDR3 DNA that was read is TGTGCCAGCAGCGGACGGACAGGGGGGACTGAA.

As regards this clone: With the read ending 3 residues before the CDR3 end, the germline J gene is used to fill in that end. The chain joins TRBV12-3 or TRBV12-4 to TRBJ2-1; D remains unclear. The CDR3 contains 12 residues. V lost 6 bases and J lost 7, with 10 bases in between. CDR3 DNA (partial): TGTGCCAGCAGGCCCACTTGGAATGAG. This encodes CASRPTWNE. Given in full, the CDR3 is CASRPTWNEQFF.

As for this clone: The CDR3 extends 3 residues past the end of the read, so its final part is completed from the germline J gene. The V and J genes are TRBV5-1 and TRBJ2-1, with D perhaps matching TRBD1 (7 bases). The V gene's germline CDR1 is SGHRS and CDR2 YFSETQ. Trimming cost V 0 bases and J 4 bases, with 17 bases left between them. This CDR3 spans 17 amino acids. The CDR3 bases that were read are TGCGCCAGCAGCTTGGCAGGGGGGAGCCTACCTTACAATGAG. Protein sequence: CASSLAGGSLPYNE. The full CDR3 is CASSLAGGSLPYNEQFF. The entire variable domain, with the rest obtained from reference TRBV5-1 and TRBJ2-1, is as follows: KAGVTQTPRYLIKTRGQQVTLSCSPISGHRSVSWYQQTPGQGLQFLFEYFSETQRNKGNFPGRFSGRQFSNSRSEMNVSTLELGDSALYLCASSLAGGSLPYNEQFFGPGTRLTVL.

CDR3 DNA (partial): TGTGCCAGCAGCTTAACCGGGACTAGCGGGTTAGATACG. Protein product: CASSLTGTSGLDT. The CDR3 in its entirety is CASSLTGTSGLDTQYF. This chain connects TRBV7-3 to TRBJ2-3; 12 bases align to TRBD2. The read falls 3 residues short of the CDR3 end, and the missing part is taken from the germline J gene. Unmatched junction bases numbered 3, after V lost 0 bases and J lost 5 bases. The CDR3 spans 16 residues. CDR1 is SGHTA, CDR2 FQGTGA, per germline.

Comment on this clone: The read falls 3 residues short of the CDR3 end, and the missing part is taken from the germline J gene. V usage is TRBV5-1 and J usage is TRBJ2-7; D assignment may be TRBD1 or TRBD2 (6 bases each). Germline V gene data show CDR1 as SGHRS and CDR2 as YFSETQ. This CDR3 is 16 amino acids long. V was cut by 4 bases and J by 0 bases, with 17 bases left in between. CDR3 DNA (partial): TGCGCCAGCAGCGTTCCCGGAGGGGGAAGCTCCTACGAG. Amino acid sequence: CASSVPGGGSSYE. The whole CDR3 protein reads CASSVPGGGSSYEQYF.

Worth noting for this clone: The missing CDR3 end, 3 residues past where the read stops, is filled in from the germline J gene. This chain connects TRBV6-2 or TRBV6-3 to TRBJ1-2; weak D call: TRBD1 (6 bases). Germline V CDR1 and CDR2: MNHEY, SVGEGT. The length of the CDR3 is 13 residues. Trimming pared 4 bases from V and 6 bases from J, leaving 12 bases between. Incomplete CDR3 DNA: TGTGCCAGCAGTTTTTCAGGGGTTGATGGC. Residues: CASSFSGVDG. The entire CDR3 protein is CASSFSGVDGYTF.

As concerns this clone: The junction departs from the called germline gene at one end, perhaps through a read error. The read falls 3 residues short of the CDR3 end, and the missing part is taken from the germline J gene. The chain employs TRBV6-1 and TRBJ1-5; the D gene is possibly TRBD1 (6 bases). CDR3 length: 15 residues. Germline CDR1 reads MNHNS; CDR2 reads SASEGT. CDR3 region: CASSEGQLSNQPQHF. Partial CDR3 DNA: TGTGCCAGCAGCGAAGGACAGCTTAGCAATCAGCCC.

Points on this clone: The CDR3 is cut off 3 residues early in the read; its end comes from the germline J gene. The chain carries TRBV20-1 and TRBJ1-3, with 7 positions matching TRBD1. Germline CDR1 reads DFQATT; CDR2 reads SNEGSKA (reference sequence). CDR3 length equals 13 residues. J was trimmed by 4 bases and V by 4 bases; bases with no gene match: 4. The CDR3 sequence: CSAIRDRGNTIYF. Partial CDR3 DNA: TGCAGTGCTATCCGGGACAGAGGAAACACC.

To note about this clone: The CDR3 extends 3 residues past the end of the read, so its final part is completed from the germline J gene. The chain joins TRBV6-2 or TRBV6-3 to TRBJ2-2; tentative D call: TRBD2 (7 bases). V was cut by 5 bases and J by 9 bases, with 22 bases left in between. The CDR3 loop spans 16 amino acids. Germline V gene data show CDR1 as MNHEY and CDR2 as SVGEGT. The CDR3 bases that were read are TGTGCCAGCAGTACCTCCGTGAGGGGGGGTCGCTGGGAG. Residues: CASSTSVRGGRWE. The full CDR3 reads CASSTSVRGGRWELFF.

Concerning this clone itself: The read ends 3 residues early relative to the CDR3; the germline J gene fills the gap. This chain joins TRBV19 and TRBJ1-5; D unclear. This CDR3 comprises 16 residues. The germline V and J ends were trimmed by 5 bases and 6 bases, with 20 bases remaining between them. Germline V gene lookup returns CDR1 LNHDA and CDR2 SQIVND (reference sequence). The CDR3 here is CASSEPLRMMPQPQHF. The CDR3 DNA, read in part, is TGTGCCAGTAGTGAACCTCTAAGAATGATGCCTCAGCCC. Full variable domain (rest looked up from reference TRBV19 and TRBJ1-5): DGGITQSPKYLFRKEGQNVTLSCEQNLNHDAMYWYRQDPGQGLRLIYYSQIVNDFQKGDIAEGYSVSREKKESFPLTVTSAQKNPTAFYLCASSEPLRMMPQPQHFGDGTRLSIL.

Partial CDR3 DNA: TGCAGCGTTGTCGGACAGAACACTGAA. Amino acids: CSVVGQNTE. The full CDR3 protein is CSVVGQNTEAFF. The chain has TRBV29-1 and TRBJ1-1; D may be TRBD1 (5 bases). The read terminates 3 residues before the CDR3 end, so the remaining end is supplied by the germline J gene. Per germline, CDR1 SQVTM and CDR2 ANQGSEA. The V and J ends lost 4 bases and 1 base respectively, with 7 bases between them. CDR3 length: 12 amino acids.

Concerning this clone: A junction boundary mismatches the germline segment, possibly from a read error. The read stops 3 residues short of the end of the CDR3; the missing end is completed from the germline J gene. The chain recombines TRBV4-2 with TRBJ1-4; D gene unclear. The CDR3 covers 17 residues. Per the germline V gene, CDR1 is LGHNA and CDR2 is YNFKEQ. The covered CDR3 bases are TGCGCCAGCAGCCAAGGGCCCTATGAGACGTCGGGTGAAAAA. Amino acids: CASSQGPYETSGEK. The entire CDR3 reads CASSQGPYETSGEKLFF.

On this clone: The read finishes 3 residues shy of the CDR3 end, and the germline J gene is used to complete it. V usage is TRBV18 and J usage is TRBJ1-2, with 8 bases that match TRBD1. Germline values: CDR1 KGHSH, CDR2 LQKENI. The CDR3 is made up of 13 amino acids. The chain's CDR3 is CASSQDRGGDYTF. Partial CDR3 DNA: TGTGCCAGCTCACAAGACAGGGGTGGAGAC.

With regard to this clone: Coverage ceases 3 residues before the CDR3 finishes, and the germline J gene fills in the end. This rearrangement joins TRBV19 to TRBJ1-4, with a weak D call TRBD1 (6 bases). CDR3 length equals 14 residues. V gave up 4 bases and J gave up 6 bases, with 12 bases separating them. CDR1 and CDR2 from the germline V gene are LNHDA and SQIVND (reference sequence). The CDR3 sequence is CASSKGQGYEKLFF. The sequenced part of the CDR3 DNA is TGTGCCAGTAGTAAGGGACAAGGGTATGAAAAA.

A word on this clone: The CDR3 goes on 3 residues after the read ends, and that part is filled in from the germline J gene. V usage is TRBV7-3 and J usage is TRBJ2-1; TRBD2 aligns across 10 bases. This CDR3 comprises 15 residues. Germline CDR1 and CDR2: SGHTA and FQGTGA. After removal of 2 bases from V and 4 bases from J, the junction contained 2 bases not matched to a gene. The CDR3 sequence: CASSLASGGYNEQFF. The sequenced part of the CDR3 DNA is TGTGCCAGCAGCTTAGCTAGCGGGGGTTACAATGAG.

CDR3 amino acids: CASSLYNDRPIETQYF. The sequenced part of the CDR3 DNA is TGTGCCAGCAGCTTATATAACGACAGGCCAATCGAGACC. The V and J genes are TRBV7-6 and TRBJ2-5; TRBD1 might be the D (6 bases). The read ends 3 residues shy of where the CDR3 ends; the end is completed using the germline J gene. Germline V gene data show CDR1 as SGHVS and CDR2 as FNYEAQ. V shed 2 bases and J shed 5 bases, with 18 bases lying between them. This CDR3 has 16 residues.

CDR3 amino acids: CASSRYSPLHF. The CDR3 bases that were read are TGTGCCAGCAGTAGGTATTCACCC. V is TRBV2 and J is TRBJ1-6; D not resolved. The read ends 3 residues before the CDR3 terminus; that terminus is restored from the germline J gene. The germline gives CDR1 SNHLY, CDR2 FYNNEI. With 5 bases removed from V and 8 bases from J, the gap between germline ends came to 4 bases. This CDR3 has 11 residues. The whole variable domain, filled in from reference TRBV2 and TRBJ1-6, reads EPEVTQTPSHQVTQMGQEVILRCVPISNHLYFYWYRQILGQKVEFLVSFYNNEISEKSEIFDDQFSVERPDGSNFTLKIRSTKLEDSAMYFCASSRYSPLHFGNGTRLTVT.

With regard to this clone: The read ends 3 residues early relative to the CDR3; the germline J gene fills the gap. J is TRBJ2-4 and V is TRBV5-1; tentative D call: TRBD2 (6 bases). Germline assignment: CDR1 SGHRS and CDR2 YFSETQ. Trimming took off 4 bases at V and 7 bases at J, with 12 bases between the two ends. The CDR3 runs 13 residues. The CDR3 bases that were read are TGCGCCAGCAGCCCCGGAGGGGTGAACATT. Translation: CASSPGGVNI. The whole CDR3 sequence reads CASSPGGVNIQYF.

Note on this clone: The read ends 3 residues before the CDR3 terminus; that terminus is restored from the germline J gene. The rearrangement links TRBV30 to TRBJ2-7; TRBD2 matches at 9 bases. The CDR3 loop spans 13 amino acids. Germline CDR1 GTSNPN, CDR2 SVGIG (reference sequence). Losses at the gene ends were 4 bases for V and 5 bases for J; bases not matched to a gene: 6. This CDR3 is CAWIRRGGHEQYF. The DNA read from the CDR3 is TGTGCCTGGATTCGGCGGGGGGGCCACGAG.

With respect to this clone: The read falls 3 residues short of the CDR3 end, and the missing part is taken from the germline J gene. The genes are TRBV28 and TRBJ1-6, with 7 bases aligning to TRBD1. Per germline, CDR1 MDHEN and CDR2 SYDVKM. J gave up 9 bases and V 4 bases, and 9 bases lay outside the gene matches. The CDR3 is 15 residues long. The chain's CDR3 is CASSSPTGSRSPLHF. The covered CDR3 bases are TGTGCCAGCAGTTCCCCGACAGGGAGTCGTTCACCC.

Notes on this clone: Read sequence stops 3 residues before the CDR3 end, and the germline J gene provides the missing end. The chain couples TRBV2 to TRBJ2-7, with 7 bases that match TRBD1. V gave up 6 bases and J gave up 3 bases; unmatched junction bases: 11. Germline V gene sequence: CDR1 SNHLY, CDR2 FYNNEI. The CDR3 has 15 residues. The CDR3 loop is CASSGPLQGNYEQYF. Partial CDR3 DNA: TGTGCCAGCAGCGGGCCACTACAGGGGAACTACGAG.

Notes on this clone: The CDR3 goes on 3 residues after the read ends, and that part is filled in from the germline J gene. This chain connects TRBV30 to TRBJ1-1; a weak D match, TRBD1 (5 bases). The CDR3 extends over 12 amino acids. V lost 1 base to trimming and J lost 5 bases, with 8 bases between them. Germline CDR1 is GTSNPN and CDR2 is SVGIG (reference sequence). The DNA read from the CDR3 is TGTGCCTGGAGTGCGGGGGGAACTGAA. Translating it yields CAWSAGGTE. The whole CDR3 is CAWSAGGTEAFF. Variable domain in full (rest from reference TRBV30 and TRBJ1-1): SQTIHQWPATLVQPVGSPLSLECTVEGTSNPNLYWYRQAAGRGLQLLFYSVGIGQISSEVPQNLSASRPQDRQFILSSKKLLLSDSGFYLCAWSAGGTEAFFGQGTRLTVV.

Points on this clone: From the germline J gene comes the end of the CDR3, since the read stops 3 residues before it. The V and J genes are TRBV7-6 and TRBJ2-2, with a tentative D call TRBD1 (5 bases). This CDR3 comprises 15 residues. V was pared by 5 bases and J by 1 base, with 11 bases between. Germline assignment: CDR1 SGHVS and CDR2 FNYEAQ. Here the CDR3 reads CASSGMQGNTGELFF. CDR3 bases read: TGTGCCAGCAGCGGAATGCAGGGGAACACCGGGGAG. Full variable domain (outside the CDR3, taken from reference TRBV7-6 and TRBJ2-2): GAGVSQSPRYKVTKRGQDVALRCDPISGHVSLYWYRQALGQGPEFLTYFNYEAQQDKSGLPNDRFSAERPEGSISTLTIQRTEQRDSAMYRCASSGMQGNTGELFFGEGSRLTVL.

Comment on this clone: The missing CDR3 end, 3 residues past where the read stops, is filled in from the germline J gene. The chain recombines TRBV5-1 with TRBJ1-6, with D perhaps TRBD1 (5 bases). The CDR3 is 16 residues long. The germline gives CDR1 SGHRS, CDR2 YFSETQ. V gave up 0 bases and J gave up 10 bases, with 17 bases separating them. The CDR3 protein is CASSLEWDRGRSPLHF. The CDR3 DNA, read in part, is TGCGCCAGCAGCTTGGAATGGGACCGGGGGAGGTCACCC.

In the case of this clone: The CDR3 end lies 3 residues beyond the end of the read and is filled in from the germline J gene. The chain combines TRBV5-1 with TRBJ2-7; perhaps TRBD1 as D (5 bases). This CDR3 region has 11 residues. Germline V gene sequence: CDR1 SGHRS, CDR2 YFSETQ. Trimming removed 6 bases from V and 6 bases from J, with 10 bases in between. The CDR3 loop reads CASTSGSEQYF. CDR3 DNA (partial): TGCGCCAGCACGTCAGGGTCCGAG.

Regarding this clone: With the read ending 3 residues before the CDR3 end, the germline J gene is used to fill in that end. This chain joins TRBV30 and TRBJ1-1; maybe TRBD1 (6 bases). Germline V gene data show CDR1 as GTSNPN and CDR2 as SVGIG (reference sequence). The V and J ends lost 2 bases and 5 bases respectively, with 21 bases between them. CDR3 size: 16 residues. Partial CDR3 DNA: TGTGCCTGGAGTACGTGGTTAGCGGGGGCAGGGACTGAA. It translates to CAWSTWLAGAGTE. The CDR3 in full is CAWSTWLAGAGTEAFF.